This is a list of T cell receptor beta chains from one sample in a study of neurological immune-mediated disorders. A single record per CDR3 protein comes from TCRdb applying MiXCR to the 5' RACE reads. The sample lists tens of thousands of distinct CDR3 sequences, 24% occurring once. The sample was PBMCs. All receptors derive from a man aged 60-69 years with HTLV-1-associated myelopathy (HAM/TSP). The CDR3 runs from the conserved cysteine through the conserved F or W. Fields, in order: J gene, D gene, clone size, V gene, CDR3 protein, CDR3 DNA. D genes are given only for firm matches. Rows give clone size only sometimes, using once, few, many, or a class for an expanded clone.

TRBJ2-1 | . | . | TRBV5-1 | CASSLTSLNEQFF | TGCGCCAGCAGCTTGACTAGCCTGAATGAGCAGTTCTTC
TRBJ2-3 | TRBD1 | once | TRBV6-1 | CASRYRVQGDTQYF | TGTGCCAGCAGATACCGAGTACAGGGGGATACGCAGTATTTT
TRBJ2-6 | . | many | TRBV6-5 | CASSYSFSGANVLTF | TGTGCCAGCAGTTACAGCTTCTCTGGGGCCAACGTCCTGACTTTC
TRBJ2-3 | . | many | TRBV6-7 | CASSYRGRGKDTQYF | TGTGCCAGCAGTTACAGGGGCAGGGGAAAAGATACGCAGTATTTT
TRBJ1-6 | . | many | TRBV20-1 | CSADPGSPGDSPLHF | TGCAGTGCTGACCCCGGCTCCCCCGGGGATTCACCCCTCCACTTT
TRBJ2-7 | . | many | TRBV28 | CASSPRDPRRGQYF | TGTGCCAGCAGTCCAAGGGACCCCCGACGTGGGCAGTACTTC
TRBJ1-4 | . | many | TRBV7-2 | CASSPGGWGPTNEKLFF | TGTGCCAGCAGCCCGGGGGGATGGGGACCTACTAATGAAAAACTGTTTTTT
TRBJ2-2 | TRBD2 | . | TRBV7-2 | CASSITGLAGVTGELFF | TGTGCCAGCAGCATTACGGGACTAGCGGGAGTCACCGGGGAGCTGTTTTTT
TRBJ2-3 | . | . | TRBV6-5 | CASRGSTDTQYF | TGTGCCAGCAGGGGAAGCACAGATACGCAGTATTTT
TRBJ1-2 | . | . | TRBV20-1 | CSARETSTSPYGYTF | TGCAGTGCTAGAGAAACATCCACATCTCCTTATGGCTACACCTTC
TRBJ2-1 | TRBD2 | . | TRBV19 | CASSIRTSLKPTYNEQFF | TGTGCCAGTAGTATTCGGACTAGCCTAAAACCCACATACAATGAGCAGTTCTTC
TRBJ2-7 | TRBD1 | . | TRBV28 | CASSSSPGQGAYEQYF | TGTGCCAGCAGTTCCTCCCCGGGACAGGGGGCCTACGAGCAGTACTTC
TRBJ2-1 | . | . | TRBV28 | CASSLGPGPNEQFF | TGTGCCAGCAGTTTAGGACCCGGGCCCAATGAGCAGTTCTTC
TRBJ2-1 | TRBD1 | many | TRBV10-3 | CAISDLVGQDNEQFF | TGTGCCATCAGTGACCTGGTGGGACAGGACAATGAGCAGTTCTTC
TRBJ1-4 | TRBD1 | . | TRBV5-1 | CASSLPTGGVNEKLFF | TGCGCCAGCAGCTTGCCCACAGGGGGAGTCAATGAAAAACTGTTTTTT
TRBJ1-1 | TRBD1 | many | TRBV5-6 | CASSSTGGTEAFF | TGTGCCAGCAGCTCGACAGGGGGCACTGAAGCTTTCTTT
TRBJ2-1 | . | many | TRBV5-1 | CASSFGGPNEQFF | TGCGCCAGCAGCTTCGGGGGGCCCAATGAGCAGTTCTTC
TRBJ2-7 | . | many | TRBV25-1 | CASAGQLYEQYF | TGTGCCAGCGCGGGGCAACTCTACGAGCAGTACTTC
TRBJ2-2 | . | many | TRBV7-3 | CASSLNRLGELFF | TGTGCCAGCAGCTTAAATCGTTTAGGGGAGCTGTTTTTT
TRBJ1-2 | . | many | TRBV6-2/TRBV6-3 | CASSEQTDPDGYTF | TGTGCCAGCAGCGAACAGACAGACCCCGATGGCTACACCTTC
TRBJ2-1 | TRBD1 | many | TRBV10-3 | CAISRSGDRGSYNEQFF | TGTGCCATCAGTCGATCAGGCGACAGGGGTTCCTACAATGAGCAGTTCTTC
TRBJ2-1 | . | few | TRBV7-2 | CASTGIVGEQFF | TGTGCCAGCACCGGAATCGTAGGTGAGCAGTTCTTC
TRBJ1-2 | TRBD1 | many | TRBV6-5 | CASSPDRNYGYTF | TGTGCCAGCAGCCCGGACAGGAACTATGGCTACACCTTC